A selection of T cell receptor beta chains follows, all from one sample in a study of blood T cell repertoires in COVID-19. Some clones are missing from TCRdb's copy, which holds only in-frame ones; the method was immunoSEQ multiplex PCR. The sample lists 200,000 to 250,000 clones, 90% to 95% occurring once. Sequenced input: peripheral blood. These receptors originate from a man aged 30 to 39 with acute or convalescent COVID-19. Both conserved end residues are part of each CDR3.

v_call	j_call	cdr3_aa
TRBV21-1	TRBJ1-5	CASSPWDREKPQHF
TRBV18	TRBJ1-1	CASSVSGYTEAFF
TRBV4-2	TRBJ2-1	CASSQDMRGLAGGEQFF
TRBV30	TRBJ1-3	CAWSVGGSLSGNTIYF
TRBV30	TRBJ2-3	CAWSLAGGDTQYF
TRBV27	TRBJ2-1	CASSLGQIYNNEQFF
TRBV7-9	TRBJ1-1	CASSPQTGAVNTEAFF
TRBV2	TRBJ2-1	CASTQGVDEQFF
TRBV21-1	TRBJ1-5	CASRGQARRQPQHF
TRBV25-1	TRBJ1-4	CASSDQALNEKLFF
TRBV4-1	TRBJ1-2	CASSQITGQINYGYTF
TRBV24-1	TRBJ2-3	CATSDQPGLTDTQYF
TRBV5-1	TRBJ2-2	CASGTGGTGELFF
TRBV27	TRBJ2-7	CASSLRGEVPYEQYF
TRBV5-6	TRBJ1-4	CASSITDRESVKLFF
TRBV24-1	TRBJ2-1	CATSDAQRERNEQFF
TRBV4-1	TRBJ1-2	CASSQVFRDRAYGYTF
TRBV6-6	TRBJ2-7	CASRPRTGEAYEQYF
TRBV5-1	TRBJ2-3	CASSLGQGAIMADTQYF
TRBV4-1	TRBJ1-3	CASSQDRPAQGGNTIYF
TRBV6-6	TRBJ2-6	CASSPGTGTSGANVLTF
TRBV11-2	TRBJ1-1	CASSIRDGVDTEAFF
TRBV5-1	TRBJ2-3	CASSALSNGGGTDTQYF
TRBV19	TRBJ1-3	CASSIGRSGNTIYF
TRBV5-8	TRBJ1-5	CASSGRPYQPQHF
TRBV11-3	TRBJ2-1	CASSIGLAGDYNEQFF
TRBV11-2	TRBJ1-4	CASSLTVATNEKLFF
TRBV10-1	TRBJ1-3	CASSPGQGASGNTIYF